This passage covers 2 T cell receptor beta chains from one sample sequenced in a study of tumor-infiltrating lymphocytes in primary liver carcinoma. The authors took blood RNA from unsorted whole blood and also extracted germline DNA. Priming with a constant-region primer yielded TCR beta cDNA from 400 to 500 ng total RNA. The TCR beta library was amplified through three nested multiplex PCR rounds in a modified ARM-PCR procedure. TRBV1-TRBV30 forward and Cbeta reverse primers drove the first two approximately 10-cycle rounds. TCRdb redid the calling of the multiplex PCR reads with MiXCR, one entry per CDR3 protein. The sample holds approximately 330,000 distinct CDR3 sequences, roughly two thirds seen once. The specimen sequenced was peripheral blood. Receptor source: a man in his forties or fifties with primary liver carcinoma and hepatitis B virus infection.

Note on this clonotype: Since a much larger clone is just one base distant, this may be a read error. No conserved phenylalanine or tryptophan is present at the end of the CDR3, so a read error is the likely explanation. The CDR3 DNA reads TGTGCCAGCACTCGGGAATACCTAAACAATGAGCAGTTCATC. Amino acid sequence: CASTREYLNNEQFI. The J gene is TRBJ2-1, the V gene TRBV6-1, with D perhaps TRBD2 (5 bases). Trimming took 7 bases from V and 5 from J, leaving 15 bases between them. The CDR3 has 14 amino acids. Germline-derived CDR1 and CDR2 are MNHNS and SASEGT.

This clonotype showed up many times. This chain links TRBV11-1 with TRBJ2-7; D ambiguous. The CDR3 contains 12 residues. The germline V gene encodes CDR1 SGHAT and CDR2 FQDESV (reference sequence). The V end lost 2 bases, the J end lost 3 bases, and 5 bases lay between the germline ends. The CDR3 region has the DNA TGTGCCAGCAGCTTAACTCACTACGAGCAGTACTTC. Protein: CASSLTHYEQYF.